What follows are 12 T cell receptor beta chains derived from one specimen sequenced in a study of blood T cell repertoires in COVID-19. Assay used: immunoSEQ multiplex PCR; TCRdb lists only in-frame clones, some missing. The table lists 240,000 or so clones, about four fifths of them singletons. The sample taken for sequencing was peripheral blood. Receptor source: a woman older than 75 with COVID-19, enrolled during active disease.

This clone turned up a few times. The chain uses TRBV3-1 (or the pseudogene TRBV3-2) and TRBJ2-1, with D perhaps matching TRBD2 (5 bases). With 4 bases removed from V and 0 bases from J, the gap between germline ends came to 13 bases. Germline CDR1 and CDR2: LGHDT and YNNKEL (reference sequence). The CDR3 extends over 16 amino acids. The CDR3 is CASSPLGSGSYNEQFF. DNA for the CDR3: TGTGCCAGCAGCCCCCTAGGGAGCGGCTCCTACAATGAGCAGTTCTTC.

The V call is TRBV24-1, the J call TRBJ2-1; TRBD2 agrees at 7 bases. This CDR3 is built from 15 residues. Germline CDR1 and CDR2: KGHDR and SFDVKD. V shed 4 bases and J 6 bases; nucleotides not matched to a gene: 8. The CDR3 region has the DNA TGTGCCACCAGTGAAGGGACCTGGGGGGGCAATGAGCAGTTCTTC. Encoded protein: CATSEGTWGGNEQFF.

DNA for the CDR3: TGTGCCAGTAAGTCAGGCAATCAGCCCCAGCATTTT. This gives the protein CASKSGNQPQHF. The chain carries TRBV6-5 and TRBJ1-5; D gene ambiguous. The CDR3 has 12 amino acids. The V end was cut by 9 bases, the J end by 2 bases, with 8 bases between. Germline V gene data show CDR1 as MNHEY and CDR2 as SVGAGI.

This chain joins TRBV29-1 and TRBJ2-7; D is possibly TRBD2 (5 bases). The V end lost 7 bases, the J end lost 7 bases, and 14 bases lay between the germline ends. This CDR3 contains 11 residues. Germline CDR1 SQVTM, CDR2 ANQGSEA. This CDR3 is CSAVRTGEQYF. The CDR3 DNA sequence: TGCAGCGCCGTCCGGACTGGTGAGCAGTACTTC.

The genes are TRBV12-3 or TRBV12-4 and TRBJ2-3, with D tentatively TRBD1 (5 bases). Trimming left V 7 bases short and J 6 bases short, with 11 bases between. The CDR3 totals 12 residues. CDR3 loop: CASTQGRDTQYF. The CDR3 bases are TGTGCCAGCACTCAGGGTAGGGATACGCAGTATTTT.

V gene TRBV10-3 combines with J gene TRBJ1-6; TRBD1 is a possible D gene (6 bases). Germline-derived CDR1 and CDR2 are ENHRY and SYGVKD. The CDR3 runs 14 residues. V shed 10 bases and J shed 5 bases, with 15 bases lying between them. The CDR3 sequence: CATRDTPDNSPLHF. CDR3 in DNA: TGTGCCACCCGGGACACCCCGGATAATTCACCCCTCCACTTT.

The rearrangement joins TRBV5-1 to TRBJ1-2; TRBD1 agrees at 7 bases. The CDR3 length is 13 residues. Germline values: CDR1 SGHRS, CDR2 YFSETQ. With V trimmed by 7 bases and J by 6 bases, 9 bases remained unmatched. The DNA for the CDR3 is TGCGCCAGCCGACCCGACAGGGATCATGGCTACACCTTC. Amino acid sequence: CASRPDRDHGYTF. The full variable domain, its missing parts supplied by reference TRBV5-1 and TRBJ1-2, is KAGVTQTPRYLIKTRGQQVTLSCSPISGHRSVSWYQQTPGQGLQFLFEYFSETQRNKGNFPGRFSGRQFSNSRSEMNVSTLELGDSALYLCASRPDRDHGYTFGSGTRLTVV.

The chain combines TRBV6-5 with TRBJ1-1, with unresolved D. V shed 8 bases and J shed 4 bases, with 8 bases lying between them. Germline V gene data show CDR1 as MNHEY and CDR2 as SVGAGI. CDR3 length: 11 amino acids. The CDR3 DNA reads as TGTGCCAGCTGCAGTGCCACTGAAGCTTTCTTT. Protein: CASCSATEAFF.

This clone was seen only a few times. The chain recombines TRBV19 with TRBJ2-3, with 13 bases aligning to TRBD2. This CDR3 comprises 16 residues. Trimming at V came to 4 bases and at J to 8 bases, leaving 9 bases not matched to a gene. The germline CDR1 and CDR2 sequences are LNHDA and SQIVND (reference sequence). The CDR3 bases are TGTGCCAGTAGTACCCGGACTAGCGGGAGTGGCGGTACGCAGTATTTT. Translated: CASSTRTSGSGGTQYF.

Regarding this clone: One end of the junction fails to match germline, which may point to a read error. The chain's CDR3 is CAWSDFGAGLLLF. Written as DNA, the CDR3 is TGTGCCTGGAGCGACTTTGGGGCGGGACTTTTGCTCTTC. The V and J genes are TRBV30 and TRBJ1-2; tentative D call: TRBD1 (5 bases). Germline V gene data show CDR1 as GTSNPN and CDR2 as SVGIG (reference sequence). The CDR3 covers 13 residues.

Note on this clone: One end of the junction varies from germline; a read error may be responsible. This sequence joins TRBV28 and TRBJ2-1; D unresolved. There are 14 residues in the CDR3. Looked up from germline, CDR1 is MDHEN and CDR2 is SYDVKM. As DNA, the CDR3 is TGTGCCAGCAGACCTGACTCCAACCCCAATGGGCAGTTCTTC. Translated, it gives CASRPDSNPNGQFF. The entire variable domain, with the rest obtained from reference TRBV28 and TRBJ2-1, is as follows: DVKVTQSSRYLVKRTGEKVFLECVQDMDHENMFWYRQDPGLGLRLIYFSYDVKMKEKGDIPEGYSVSREKKERFSLILESASTNQTSMYLCASRPDSNPNGQFFGPGTRLTVL.

The chain combines TRBV2 with TRBJ1-4, with 7 bases identical to TRBD1. Germline lookup yields CDR1 SNHLY and CDR2 FYNNEI. V gave up 8 bases and J gave up 8 bases; unmatched junction bases: 14. This CDR3 has 15 amino acids. CDR3 region: CASGTRGQRAEKLFF. The CDR3 DNA reads TGTGCCAGCGGGACCCGGGGACAGCGAGCAGAAAAACTGTTTTTT.